The source of this TCR beta chain is a study of blood T cell repertoires in COVID-19. At the level of the study: There were acute and convalescent COVID-19 samples, and they came from the United States, Italy and Spain. T cells, B-cell-depleted T cells, or PBMCs supplied cDNA or gDNA.

On this clone itself: The sample holds other DNA sequences that translate to the same CDR3.

This CDR3 comprises 13 residues. Germline V gives CDR1 KGHSH, CDR2 LQKENI. V shed 3 bases, J shed 3 bases, and the junction held 1 base outside the gene matches. Original processing methods: How many nucleated cells were present was estimated from reference gene primer amplification. The data were produced by immunoSEQ multiplex PCR, yet TCRdb's version contains in-frame clones alone and is incomplete. V and J calls and clone size are as listed in that table; D and trimming were resolved from the DNA. The sample yields 220,000 or so clones, about 85% seen once. The receptor was isolated from a man between 45 and 60 years old who had recovered from COVID-19. The rearrangement uses TRBV18 and TRBJ2-7, with 8 bases aligning to TRBD2. The sequenced sample consisted of peripheral blood. The CDR3, as DNA: TGTGCCAGCTCACCTGCGGGGGGCTACGAGCAGTACTTC. It specifies CASSPAGGYEQYF.